One and the same sample provided the 10 T cell receptor beta chains below, sequenced in a study of cytomegalovirus exposure and HLA in healthy donors. Method: immunoSEQ multiplex PCR; TCRdb's copy keeps in-frame clones and lacks some. The sample yields 150,000 to 170,000 clones, 75% to 90% seen once. Sequencing was carried out using PBMCs. The receptor set was obtained from a man between 18 and 35 years old in good health and CMV-seropositive.

CDR3 region: CASSSVTNEKLFF. In DNA, the CDR3 is TGTGCCAGCAGCTCCGTCACTAATGAAAAACTGTTTTTT. J is TRBJ1-4 and V is TRBV11-2; D uncertain. In germline, CDR1 is SGHAT, CDR2 FQNNGV. The ends were cut back, 4 bases at V and 2 bases at J, with 5 bases in the middle. CDR3 length: 13 amino acids.

The V and J genes are TRBV5-6 and TRBJ2-3; unclear D gene. The CDR3 loop spans 14 amino acids. Looked up from germline, CDR1 is SGHDT and CDR2 is YYEEEE. V lost 3 bases and J lost 4, with 12 bases in between. This CDR3 reads CASSYGSIPDTQYF. The CDR3 DNA sequence: TGTGCCAGCAGCTACGGTTCTATACCAGATACGCAGTATTTT.

The chain uses TRBV6-6 and TRBJ2-7, with D possibly being TRBD1 (5 bases). This CDR3 is built from 15 residues. CDR1 and CDR2 (germline): MNHNY, SVGAGI (reference sequence). Trimming removed 0 bases from V and 1 base from J, with 10 bases in between. CDR3 loop: CASSYSETVSYEQYF. The DNA of the CDR3 is TGTGCCAGCAGTTACTCGGAGACAGTTTCCTACGAGCAGTACTTC.

This clone was seen a handful of times. The V gene is TRBV7-9, the J gene TRBJ1-2; TRBD1 is a possible D gene (6 bases). Germline lookup yields CDR1 SEHNR and CDR2 FQNEAQ (reference sequence). This CDR3 contains 15 residues. V was pared by 1 base and J by 7 bases, with 16 bases between. CDR3 coding DNA: TGTGCCAGCAGCTTAGTGAAGGGGGAATCGACTGGCTACACCTTC. Its translation: CASSLVKGESTGYTF.

The chain couples TRBV15 to TRBJ2-7, with a weak D call TRBD1 (6 bases). From germline, CDR1 is LNHNV and CDR2 YYDKDF (reference sequence). V lost 5 bases and J lost 7, with 21 bases in between. This CDR3 is built from 15 residues. The CDR3 region is CATSQTPGGSYEQYF. CDR3 nucleotide sequence: TGTGCCACCAGCCAAACCCCTGGGGGCAGTTATGAGCAGTACTTC. Drawing the rest from reference TRBV15 and TRBJ2-7, the complete variable domain is DAMVIQNPRYQVTQFGKPVTLSCSQTLNHNVMYWYQQKSSQAPKLLFHYYDKDFNNEADTPDNFQSRRPNTSFCFLDIRSPGLGDTAMYLCATSQTPGGSYEQYFGPGTRLTVT.

The V call is TRBV5-4, the J call TRBJ1-1; no firm D call. The CDR3 is 15 amino acids. Trimming shortened V by 4 bases and J by 6 bases, and 19 bases separated the two germline ends. Germline V lookup: CDR1 SGHNT, CDR2 YYREEE (reference sequence). This CDR3 reads CASSTPAGKLAEAFF. CDR3 coding DNA: TGTGCCAGCAGCACCCCGGCAGGTAAGCTCGCTGAAGCTTTCTTT. Full variable domain (missing parts from reference TRBV5-4 and TRBJ1-1): ETGVTQSPTHLIKTRGQQVTLRCSSQSGHNTVSWYQQALGQGPQFIFQYYREEENGRGNFPPRFSGLQFPNYSSELNVNALELDDSALYLCASSTPAGKLAEAFFGQGTRLTVV.

This chain connects TRBV5-6 to TRBJ2-7; a possible D gene is TRBD2 (6 bases). The V gene's germline CDR1 is SGHDT and CDR2 YYEEEE. This CDR3 has 15 amino acids. V was trimmed by 4 bases and J by 3 bases, leaving 17 bases between them. CDR3 sequence reads: CASSAEGGRSYEQYF. The DNA of the CDR3 is TGTGCCAGCAGCGCGGAAGGAGGGCGGAGCTACGAGCAGTACTTC. The variable domain in full, with the rest retrieved from reference TRBV5-6 and TRBJ2-7, is DAGVTQSPTHLIKTRGQQVTLRCSPKSGHDTVSWYQQALGQGPQFIFQYYEEEERQRGNFPDRFSGHQFPNYSSELNVNALLLGDSALYLCASSAEGGRSYEQYFGPGTRLTVT.

The rearrangement uses TRBV6-6 and TRBJ2-7, with D perhaps TRBD2 (5 bases). Germline V gene sequence: CDR1 MNHNY, CDR2 SVGAGI (reference sequence). The CDR3 has 12 residues. The V end lost 5 bases, the J end lost 2 bases, and 7 bases lay between the germline ends. In DNA form, the CDR3 reads TGTGCCAGCAGTCACGGGACCTACGAGCAGTACTTC. It codes for CASSHGTYEQYF.

The chain employs TRBV18 and TRBJ2-1; maybe TRBD2 (6 bases). V was pared by 6 bases and J by 5 bases, with 14 bases between. Germline V gene lookup returns CDR1 KGHSH and CDR2 LQKENI. CDR3 size: 14 residues. The CDR3 spells CASSPTSTDNEQFF. CDR3 nucleotides: TGTGCCAGCTCGCCGACTAGTACCGACAATGAGCAGTTCTTC.

The count of this clone is one. The chain carries TRBV7-2 and TRBJ2-1, with a tentative D call TRBD2 (6 bases). With 8 bases removed from V and 4 bases from J, the gap between germline ends came to 6 bases. Germline V gene lookup returns CDR1 SGHTA and CDR2 FQGNSA. CDR3 size: 11 residues. CDR3 sequence (DNA): TGTGCCAGCGGGGGGTACAATGAGCAGTTCTTC. Its translation is CASGGYNEQFF.